This T cell receptor beta chain came from a study of T cell responses to AZD1222 COVID-19 vaccine. Notes on this clone: The antigen remains undetermined.

V shed 4 bases and J 3 bases; nucleotides not matched to a gene: 1. This CDR3 contains 14 residues. Germline CDR1 SGHRS, CDR2 YFSETQ. Whole-study results and caveats: There were mostly white British donors and more females than males, and clonal diversity was possibly underestimated. The reported proportion of spike-specific TCRs targeting unmutated variant regions was nearly half. Repertoires were collected only later (after the peak T cell response had occurred). Spike-specific TCR breadth rose after two AZD1222 doses, and depth rose as well.

The data were produced by immunoSEQ multiplex PCR, yet TCRdb's version contains in-frame clones alone and is incomplete. The table includes about 120,000 clones, about 91% detected once. This TCR came from an adult who received the AZD1222 COVID-19 vaccine. The sequences come from peripheral blood, collected 28 days after the second AZD1222 dose. The J gene is TRBJ2-2, the V gene TRBV5-1, with 9 positions matching TRBD1. Here the CDR3 DNA reads TGCGCCAGCAGCCGGACAGGGGACACCGGGGAGCTGTTTTTT. It yields the protein CASSRTGDTGELFF.